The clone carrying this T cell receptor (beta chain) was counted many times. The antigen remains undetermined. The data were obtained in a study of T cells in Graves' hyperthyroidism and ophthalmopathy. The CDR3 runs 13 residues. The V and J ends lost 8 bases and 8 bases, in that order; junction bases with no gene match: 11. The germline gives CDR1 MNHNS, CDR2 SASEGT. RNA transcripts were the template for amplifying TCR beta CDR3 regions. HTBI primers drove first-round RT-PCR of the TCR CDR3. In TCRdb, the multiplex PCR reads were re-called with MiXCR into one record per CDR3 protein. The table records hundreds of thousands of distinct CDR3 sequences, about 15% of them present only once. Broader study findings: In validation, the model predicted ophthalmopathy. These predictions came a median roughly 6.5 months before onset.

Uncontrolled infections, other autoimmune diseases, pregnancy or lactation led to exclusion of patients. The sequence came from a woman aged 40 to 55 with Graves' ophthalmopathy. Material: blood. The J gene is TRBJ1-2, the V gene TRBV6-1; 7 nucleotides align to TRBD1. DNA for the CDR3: TGTGCCAGCGTAGGTGAACAGGGGTTCGGCTACACCTTC. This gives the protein CASVGEQGFGYTF.